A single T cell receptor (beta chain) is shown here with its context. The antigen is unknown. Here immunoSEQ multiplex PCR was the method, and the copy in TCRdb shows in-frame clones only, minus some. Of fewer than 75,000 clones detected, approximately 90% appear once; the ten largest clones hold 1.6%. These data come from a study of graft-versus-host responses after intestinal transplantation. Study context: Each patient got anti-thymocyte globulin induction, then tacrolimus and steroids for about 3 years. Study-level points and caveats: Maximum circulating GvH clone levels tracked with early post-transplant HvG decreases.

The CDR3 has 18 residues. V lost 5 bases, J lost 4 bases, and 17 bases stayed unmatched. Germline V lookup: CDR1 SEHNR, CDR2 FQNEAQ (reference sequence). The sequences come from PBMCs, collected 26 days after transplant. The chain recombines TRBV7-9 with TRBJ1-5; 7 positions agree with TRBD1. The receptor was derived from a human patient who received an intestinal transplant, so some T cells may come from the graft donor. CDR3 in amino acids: CASSRVKGAPGQNQPQHF. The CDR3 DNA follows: TGTGCCAGCAGCCGGGTGAAGGGGGCTCCCGGACAAAATCAGCCCCAGCATTTT.